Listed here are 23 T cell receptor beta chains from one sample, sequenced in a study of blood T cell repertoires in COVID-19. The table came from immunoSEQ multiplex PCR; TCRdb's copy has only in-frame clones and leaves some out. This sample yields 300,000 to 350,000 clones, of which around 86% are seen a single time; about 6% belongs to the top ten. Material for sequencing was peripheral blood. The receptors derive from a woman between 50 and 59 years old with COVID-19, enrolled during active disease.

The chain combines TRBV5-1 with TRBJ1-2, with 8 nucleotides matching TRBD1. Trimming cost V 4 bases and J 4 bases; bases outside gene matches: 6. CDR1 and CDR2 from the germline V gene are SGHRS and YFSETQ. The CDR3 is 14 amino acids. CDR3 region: CASSPDGQGYGYTF. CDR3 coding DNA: TGCGCCAGCAGCCCCGACGGACAGGGCTATGGCTACACCTTC.

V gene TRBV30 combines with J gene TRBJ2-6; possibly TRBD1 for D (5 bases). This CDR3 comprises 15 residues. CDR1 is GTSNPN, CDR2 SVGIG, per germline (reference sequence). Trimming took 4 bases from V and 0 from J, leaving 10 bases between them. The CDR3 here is CAWIGQFSGANVLTF. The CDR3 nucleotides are TGTGCCTGGATAGGACAATTCTCTGGGGCCAACGTCCTGACTTTC. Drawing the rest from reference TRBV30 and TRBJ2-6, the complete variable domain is SQTIHQWPATLVQPVGSPLSLECTVEGTSNPNLYWYRQAAGRGLQLLFYSVGIGQISSEVPQNLSASRPQDRQFILSSKKLLLSDSGFYLCAWIGQFSGANVLTFGAGSRLTVL.

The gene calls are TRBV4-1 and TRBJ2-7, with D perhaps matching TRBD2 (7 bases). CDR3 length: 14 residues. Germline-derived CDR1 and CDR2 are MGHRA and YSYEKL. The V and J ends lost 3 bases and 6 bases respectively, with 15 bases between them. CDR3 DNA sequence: TGCGCCAGCAGCCAGGGGGCGGGAGAGCGCGAGCAGTACTTC. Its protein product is CASSQGAGEREQYF.

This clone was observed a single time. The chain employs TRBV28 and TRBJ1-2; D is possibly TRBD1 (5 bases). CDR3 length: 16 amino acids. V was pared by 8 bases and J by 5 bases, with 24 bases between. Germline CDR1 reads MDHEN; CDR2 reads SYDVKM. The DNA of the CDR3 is TGTGCCAGCGATAATAACAGGTTCCCCCTGTGGTATGGCTACACCTTC. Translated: CASDNNRFPLWYGYTF.

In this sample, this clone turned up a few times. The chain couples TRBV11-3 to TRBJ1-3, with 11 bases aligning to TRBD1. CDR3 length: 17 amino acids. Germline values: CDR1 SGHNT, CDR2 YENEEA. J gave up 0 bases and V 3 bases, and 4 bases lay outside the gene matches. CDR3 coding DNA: TGTGCCAGCAGCTTTAGGACAGGGGGCGCCTCTGGAAACACCATATATTTT. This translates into CASSFRTGGASGNTIYF.

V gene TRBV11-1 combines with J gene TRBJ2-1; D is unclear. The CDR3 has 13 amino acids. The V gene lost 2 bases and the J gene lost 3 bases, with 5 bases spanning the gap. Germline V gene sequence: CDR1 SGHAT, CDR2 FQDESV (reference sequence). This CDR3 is CASSLLLYNEQFF. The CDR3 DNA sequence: TGTGCCAGCAGCTTACTCCTCTACAATGAGCAGTTCTTC. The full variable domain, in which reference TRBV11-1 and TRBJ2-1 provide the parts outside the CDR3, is EAEVAQSPRYKITEKSQAVAFWCDPISGHATLYWYRQILGQGPELLVQFQDESVVDDSQLPKDRFSAERLKGVDSTLKIQPAELGDSAMYLCASSLLLYNEQFFGPGTRLTVL.

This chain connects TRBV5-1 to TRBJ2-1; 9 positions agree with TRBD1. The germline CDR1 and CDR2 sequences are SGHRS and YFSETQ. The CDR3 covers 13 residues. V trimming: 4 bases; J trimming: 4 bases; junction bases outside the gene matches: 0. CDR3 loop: CASSGQGYNEQFF. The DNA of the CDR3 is TGCGCCAGCAGCGGACAGGGGTACAATGAGCAGTTCTTC.

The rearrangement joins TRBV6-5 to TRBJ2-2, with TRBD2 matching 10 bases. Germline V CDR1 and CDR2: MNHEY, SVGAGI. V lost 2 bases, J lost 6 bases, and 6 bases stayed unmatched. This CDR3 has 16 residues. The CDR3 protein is CASSYGLAGVSGELFF. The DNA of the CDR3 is TGTGCCAGCAGTTACGGCCTAGCGGGAGTATCCGGGGAGCTGTTTTTT.

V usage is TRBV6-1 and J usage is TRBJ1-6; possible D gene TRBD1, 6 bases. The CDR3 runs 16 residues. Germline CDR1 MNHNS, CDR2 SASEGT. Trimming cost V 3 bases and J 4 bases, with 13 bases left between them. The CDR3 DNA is TGTGCCAGCAGTGAGAGGGGGGGTTTATATAATTCACCCCTCCACTTT. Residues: CASSERGGLYNSPLHF.

This CDR3 reads CASSPSLQGATYEQYF. The CDR3 bases are TGCGCCAGCAGCCCTTCGCTCCAGGGGGCTACCTACGAGCAGTACTTC. V gene TRBV5-1 combines with J gene TRBJ2-7, with TRBD1 matching 8 bases. Germline V gene lookup returns CDR1 SGHRS and CDR2 YFSETQ. CDR3 length equals 16 residues. V shed 4 bases, J shed 2 bases, and the junction held 11 bases outside the gene matches.

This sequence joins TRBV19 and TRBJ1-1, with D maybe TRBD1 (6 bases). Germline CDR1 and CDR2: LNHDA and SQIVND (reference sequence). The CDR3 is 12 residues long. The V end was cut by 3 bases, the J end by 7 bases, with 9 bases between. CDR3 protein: CASSIGQYEAFF. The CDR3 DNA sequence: TGTGCCAGTAGTATCGGACAGTATGAAGCTTTCTTT.

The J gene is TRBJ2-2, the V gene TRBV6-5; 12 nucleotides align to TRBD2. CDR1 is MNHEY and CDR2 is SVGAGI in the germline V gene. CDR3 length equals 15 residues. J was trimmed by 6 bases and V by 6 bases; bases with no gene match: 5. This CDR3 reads CASRSTSGSAGELFF. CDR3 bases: TGTGCCAGCAGGTCGACTAGCGGGAGCGCCGGGGAGCTGTTTTTT.

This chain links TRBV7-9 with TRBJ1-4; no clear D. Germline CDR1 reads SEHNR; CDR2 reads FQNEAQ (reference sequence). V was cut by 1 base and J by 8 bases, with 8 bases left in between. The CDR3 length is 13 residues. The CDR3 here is CASSLGAKEKLFF. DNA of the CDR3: TGTGCCAGCAGCTTAGGGGCGAAGGAAAAACTGTTTTTT.

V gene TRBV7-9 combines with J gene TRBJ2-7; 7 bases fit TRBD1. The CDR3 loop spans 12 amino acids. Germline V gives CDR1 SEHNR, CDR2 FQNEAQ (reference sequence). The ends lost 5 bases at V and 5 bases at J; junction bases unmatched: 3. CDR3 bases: TGTGCCAGCAGCAAGACAGGGCACGAGCAGTACTTC. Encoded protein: CASSKTGHEQYF.

The CDR3: CASSGTVNTEAFF. The CDR3 DNA sequence: TGTGCCAGCAGTGGGACAGTGAACACTGAAGCTTTCTTT. The chain has TRBV3-1 (or the pseudogene TRBV3-2) and TRBJ1-1; TRBD1 matches at 7 bases. CDR3 length: 13 amino acids. Per germline, CDR1 LGHDT and CDR2 YNNKEL (reference sequence). J gave up 0 bases and V 6 bases, and 1 base lay outside the gene matches.

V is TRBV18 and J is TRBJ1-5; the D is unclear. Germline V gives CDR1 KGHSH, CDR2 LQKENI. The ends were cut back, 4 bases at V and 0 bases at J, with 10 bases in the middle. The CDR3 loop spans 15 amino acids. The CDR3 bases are TGTGCCAGCTCACTATCCAGTGGTAGCAATCAGCCCCAGCATTTT. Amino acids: CASSLSSGSNQPQHF.

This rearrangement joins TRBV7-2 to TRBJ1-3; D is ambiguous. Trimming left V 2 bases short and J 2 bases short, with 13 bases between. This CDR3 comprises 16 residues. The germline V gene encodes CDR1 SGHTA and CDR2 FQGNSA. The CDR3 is CASSLLMGQPGNTIYF. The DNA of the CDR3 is TGTGCCAGCAGCTTATTGATGGGCCAACCTGGAAACACCATATATTTT. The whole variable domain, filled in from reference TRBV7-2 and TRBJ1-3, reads GAGVSQSPSNKVTEKGKDVELRCDPISGHTALYWYRQSLGQGLEFLIYFQGNSAPDKSGLPSDRFSAERTGGSVSTLTIQRTQQEDSAVYLCASSLLMGQPGNTIYFGEGSWLTVV.

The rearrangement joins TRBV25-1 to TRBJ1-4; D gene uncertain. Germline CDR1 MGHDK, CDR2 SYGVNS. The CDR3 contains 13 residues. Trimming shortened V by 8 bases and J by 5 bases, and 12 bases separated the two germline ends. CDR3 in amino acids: CASGGLRNEKLFF. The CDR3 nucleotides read TGTGCCAGCGGAGGGTTGAGGAATGAAAAACTGTTTTTT.

The CDR3 reads CASSYSSIQYF. CDR3 bases: TGTGCCAGCAGTTACTCTTCTATCCAGTACTTC. The V gene is TRBV6-2 or TRBV6-3, the J gene TRBJ2-5; no clear D gene. Trimming took off 0 bases at V and 10 bases at J, with 6 bases between the two ends. The CDR3 length is 11 residues. Germline V gives CDR1 MNHEY, CDR2 SVGEGT.

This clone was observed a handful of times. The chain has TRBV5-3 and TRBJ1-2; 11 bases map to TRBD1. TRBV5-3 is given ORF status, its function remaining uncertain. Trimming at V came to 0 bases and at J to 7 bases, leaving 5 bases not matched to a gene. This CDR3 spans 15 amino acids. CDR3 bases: TGTGCCAGAAGCTTGGCGTGGACAGGGGGCGCTGGCTACACCTTC. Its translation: CARSLAWTGGAGYTF.

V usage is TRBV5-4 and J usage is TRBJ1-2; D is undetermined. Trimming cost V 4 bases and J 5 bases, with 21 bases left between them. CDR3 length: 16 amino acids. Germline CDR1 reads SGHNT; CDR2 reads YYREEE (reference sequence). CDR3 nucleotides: TGTGCCAGCAGCATAATAGGAGCGGCTCGTCTATATGGCTACACCTTC. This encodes CASSIIGAARLYGYTF.

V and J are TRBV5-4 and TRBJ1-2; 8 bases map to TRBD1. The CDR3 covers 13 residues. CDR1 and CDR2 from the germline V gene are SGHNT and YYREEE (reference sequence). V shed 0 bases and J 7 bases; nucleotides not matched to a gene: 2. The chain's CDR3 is CASSLGDRGGYTF. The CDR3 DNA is TGTGCCAGCAGCTTGGGAGACAGGGGTGGCTACACCTTC.

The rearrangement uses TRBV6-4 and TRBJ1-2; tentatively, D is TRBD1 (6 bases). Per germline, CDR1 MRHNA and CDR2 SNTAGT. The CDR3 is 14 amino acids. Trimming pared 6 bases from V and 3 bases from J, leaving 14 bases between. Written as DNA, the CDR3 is TGTGCCAGCAGCGACCGCGCAGGGGACTATGGCTACACCTTC. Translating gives CASSDRAGDYGYTF.